This TCR beta chain was observed in a study of Graves' ophthalmopathy and Graves' hyperthyroidism. Study overall: Calling hyperthyroidism stable required that no ophthalmopathy show up within 18 months of follow-up.

The V and J ends lost 6 bases and 8 bases respectively, with 10 bases between them. This CDR3 contains 11 residues. Amplifying from RNA transcripts, the study obtained TCR beta CDR3 regions. The workflow started with a first-round RT-PCR run with HTBI primers and then moved on to a second-round multiplex PCR. TCRdb ran MiXCR on the multiplex PCR reads and lists one entry per CDR3 protein. Here the sample spans around 590,000 distinct CDR3 sequences, just under 40% being singletons. Aged 18 to 65, hyperthyroidism patients had been newly diagnosed, with under 2 months' duration. The sequence derives from an adult man with Graves' hyperthyroidism. The source material was peripheral blood or thyroid tissue (not recorded which). V gene TRBV12-3 or TRBV12-4 combines with J gene TRBJ1-2; the D gene is possibly TRBD1 (6 bases). The CDR3 coding sequence is TGTGCCAGCAGGAGGGGGGTCGGCTACACCTTC. Encoded protein: CASRRGVGYTF.